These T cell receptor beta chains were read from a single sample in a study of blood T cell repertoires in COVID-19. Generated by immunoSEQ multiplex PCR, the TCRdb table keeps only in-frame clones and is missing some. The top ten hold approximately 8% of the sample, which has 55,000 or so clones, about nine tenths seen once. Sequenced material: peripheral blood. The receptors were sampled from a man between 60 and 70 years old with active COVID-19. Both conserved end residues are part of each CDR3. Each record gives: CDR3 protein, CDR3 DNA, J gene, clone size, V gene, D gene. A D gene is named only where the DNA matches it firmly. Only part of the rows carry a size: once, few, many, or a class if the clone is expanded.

CDR3aa: CASSELAPEQYF
CDR3nt: TGTGCCAGCAGTGAACTAGCCCCCGAGCAGTACTTC
j_gene: TRBJ2-7
abundance: -
v_gene: TRBV12-3/TRBV12-4
d_gene: -

CDR3aa: CASSQVTGTEAFF
CDR3nt: TGTGCCAGCAGCCAAGTGACCGGGACTGAAGCTTTCTTT
j_gene: TRBJ1-1
abundance: -
v_gene: TRBV3-1/TRBV3-2
d_gene: -

CDR3aa: CASSLRDLGTGELFF
CDR3nt: TGTGCCAGCAGCTTACGGGACTTGGGCACCGGGGAGCTGTTTTTT
j_gene: TRBJ2-2
abundance: -
v_gene: TRBV7-2
d_gene: -

CDR3aa: CASSTGGYGYTF
CDR3nt: TGTGCCAGCAGCACAGGGGGCTATGGCTACACCTTC
j_gene: TRBJ1-2
abundance: -
v_gene: TRBV13
d_gene: TRBD1

CDR3aa: CASSLSRTQPQHF
CDR3nt: TGTGCCAGCAGTTTATCGAGAACCCAGCCCCAGCATTTT
j_gene: TRBJ1-5
abundance: -
v_gene: TRBV27
d_gene: -

CDR3aa: CASSPVHNRAAGYTF
CDR3nt: TGTGCCAGCAGCCCGGTACACAACAGGGCAGCTGGCTACACCTTC
j_gene: TRBJ1-2
abundance: once
v_gene: TRBV7-2
d_gene: -

CDR3aa: CAISESVESHEQFF
CDR3nt: TGTGCCATCAGTGAGTCTGTAGAGTCCCATGAGCAGTTCTTC
j_gene: TRBJ2-1
abundance: -
v_gene: TRBV10-3
d_gene: -

CDR3aa: CASSVGTSGRPEQFF
CDR3nt: TGTGCCAGCAGCGTTGGGACTAGCGGGAGGCCCGAGCAGTTCTTC
j_gene: TRBJ2-1
abundance: once
v_gene: TRBV9
d_gene: TRBD2

CDR3aa: CASSLIQGLTDTQYF
CDR3nt: TGTGCCAGCAGCTTAATCCAGGGTCTTACAGATACGCAGTATTTT
j_gene: TRBJ2-3
abundance: -
v_gene: TRBV11-1
d_gene: -

CDR3aa: CASSLTGGLSYEQYF
CDR3nt: TGCGCCAGCAGCTTAACAGGGGGTCTATCCTACGAGCAGTACTTC
j_gene: TRBJ2-7
abundance: -
v_gene: TRBV5-1
d_gene: TRBD1

CDR3aa: CASPGGQETQYF
CDR3nt: TGTGCCAGCCCTGGCGGACAAGAGACCCAGTACTTC
j_gene: TRBJ2-5
abundance: -
v_gene: TRBV19
d_gene: -

CDR3aa: CASSFTGGIGDTQYF
CDR3nt: TGTGCCAGCAGCTTTACAGGGGGGATAGGGGATACGCAGTATTTT
j_gene: TRBJ2-3
abundance: few
v_gene: TRBV7-2
d_gene: TRBD1

CDR3aa: CAINGGINSPLHF
CDR3nt: TGTGCCATCAACGGGGGGATTAATTCACCCCTCCACTTT
j_gene: TRBJ1-6
abundance: -
v_gene: TRBV10-3
d_gene: -

CDR3aa: CASSPYRESADTQYF
CDR3nt: TGTGCCAGCAGTCCTTACAGGGAGTCCGCAGATACGCAGTATTTT
j_gene: TRBJ2-3
abundance: -
v_gene: TRBV27
d_gene: -

CDR3aa: CASSLSLAGGDNEQFF
CDR3nt: TGTGCCAGCAGCTTAAGCCTAGCGGGGGGAGACAATGAGCAGTTCTTC
j_gene: TRBJ2-1
abundance: -
v_gene: TRBV7-8
d_gene: TRBD2

CDR3aa: CASSEAISLGETQYF
CDR3nt: TGTGCCAGCAGTGAAGCTATTAGCCTGGGAGAGACCCAGTACTTC
j_gene: TRBJ2-5
abundance: once
v_gene: TRBV6-1
d_gene: -

CDR3aa: CASSVASGRGETQYF
CDR3nt: TGTGCCAGCAGCGTAGCGAGCGGGAGAGGTGAGACCCAGTACTTC
j_gene: TRBJ2-5
abundance: few
v_gene: TRBV9
d_gene: TRBD2

CDR3aa: CASSSQRYNEQFF
CDR3nt: TGTGCCAGCAGCTCCCAGCGGTACAATGAGCAGTTCTTC
j_gene: TRBJ2-1
abundance: -
v_gene: TRBV7-6
d_gene: -

CDR3aa: CASSSGHSGNTIYF
CDR3nt: TGTGCCAGCAGCTCGGGACACTCTGGAAACACCATATATTTT
j_gene: TRBJ1-3
abundance: -
v_gene: TRBV7-6
d_gene: -

CDR3aa: CASSPSGVGELFF
CDR3nt: TGTGCCAGCTCACCTAGCGGGGTCGGGGAGCTGTTTTTT
j_gene: TRBJ2-2
abundance: -
v_gene: TRBV18
d_gene: TRBD2

CDR3aa: CASSSANTGELFF
CDR3nt: TGTGCCAGCAGCAGCGCGAACACCGGGGAGCTGTTTTTT
j_gene: TRBJ2-2
abundance: -
v_gene: TRBV11-2
d_gene: -

CDR3aa: CASSLRDYSGGELFF
CDR3nt: TGCGCCAGCAGCTTGCGGGACTATAGCGGGGGGGAGCTGTTTTTT
j_gene: TRBJ2-2
abundance: few
v_gene: TRBV5-1
d_gene: TRBD2

CDR3aa: CASSLIPGMNTGELFF
CDR3nt: TGTGCCAGCAGCTTGATTCCAGGGATGAACACCGGGGAGCTGTTTTTT
j_gene: TRBJ2-2
abundance: -
v_gene: TRBV5-8
d_gene: -

CDR3aa: CASYSGSLYEQFF
CDR3nt: TGTGCCAGCTATAGCGGGAGTCTGTATGAGCAGTTCTTC
j_gene: TRBJ2-1
abundance: -
v_gene: TRBV2
d_gene: TRBD2

CDR3aa: CASSYSTGTPEAFF
CDR3nt: TGTGCCAGCAGTTACTCCACAGGGACCCCTGAAGCTTTCTTT
j_gene: TRBJ1-1
abundance: -
v_gene: TRBV6-5
d_gene: -

CDR3aa: CASTLGRGPPQHF
CDR3nt: TGTGCCAGCACTCTAGGGCGGGGTCCGCCCCAGCATTTT
j_gene: TRBJ1-5
abundance: -
v_gene: TRBV12-3/TRBV12-4
d_gene: -

CDR3aa: CASSRLAGGHEEQFF
CDR3nt: TGTGCCAGTAGTAGACTAGCGGGAGGGCATGAGGAGCAGTTCTTC
j_gene: TRBJ2-1
abundance: -
v_gene: TRBV19
d_gene: TRBD2

CDR3aa: CASSLAQNYEQYF
CDR3nt: TGTGCCAGCAGCTTAGCCCAGAACTACGAGCAGTACTTC
j_gene: TRBJ2-7
abundance: -
v_gene: TRBV11-3
d_gene: -